A single TCR beta chain is shown here with its context. The antigen is unknown. The entry originates in a study of cytomegalovirus exposure and HLA in healthy donors. Whole-study results and caveats: Through in vitro validation, three CMV-associated chains were shown to be specific for CMV antigens. Accurate prediction of HLA-A and HLA-B alleles (for most subjects) was reportedly achieved from TCR beta sequences. V- and J-gene trimming of TCR beta was linked (in a later analysis) to a missense DCLRE1C variant.

The CDR3 contains 14 residues. Deletions cut 8 bases from V and 2 bases from J, with 13 bases between. In germline, CDR1 is MNHNS, CDR2 SASEGT. With 60 Vbeta and 13 Jbeta primers, the PCR was carried out. Sequencing was performed with immunoSEQ multiplex PCR; in TCRdb, only in-frame clones are kept and a portion is missing. The sample shows 90,000 to 100,000 clones, 76% of them seen only once. This sequence was found in a man in his forties in good health and CMV-seronegative. The sequenced sample consisted of PBMCs. The gene calls are TRBV6-1 and TRBJ1-5; tentative D call: TRBD1 (6 bases). This CDR3 reads CASSKGDGNQPQHF. The CDR3 bases are TGTGCCAGCTCGAAGGGGGATGGCAATCAGCCCCAGCATTTT.